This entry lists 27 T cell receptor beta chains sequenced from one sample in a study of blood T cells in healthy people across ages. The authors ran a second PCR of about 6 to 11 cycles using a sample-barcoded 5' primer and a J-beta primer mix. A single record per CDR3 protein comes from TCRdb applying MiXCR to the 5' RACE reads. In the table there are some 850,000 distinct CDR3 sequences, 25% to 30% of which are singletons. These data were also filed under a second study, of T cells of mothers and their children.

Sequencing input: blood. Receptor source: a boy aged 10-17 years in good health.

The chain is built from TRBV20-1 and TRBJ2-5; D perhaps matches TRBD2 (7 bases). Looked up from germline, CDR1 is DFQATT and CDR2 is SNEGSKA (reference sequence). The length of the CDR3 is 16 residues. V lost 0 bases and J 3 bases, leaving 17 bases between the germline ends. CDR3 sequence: CSARDSDLGGEETQYF. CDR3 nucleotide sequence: TGCAGTGCTAGAGATTCCGACCTAGGGGGGGAAGAGACCCAGTACTTC.

This CDR3 reads CATSRDWTRGFF. The CDR3, as DNA: TGTGCCACCAGCAGAGATTGGACACGGGGTTTCTTT. This rearrangement joins TRBV15 to TRBJ1-1; D is possibly TRBD1 (5 bases). V lost 0 bases to trimming and J lost 13 bases, with 12 bases between them. The germline V gene has CDR1 LNHNV and CDR2 YYDKDF (reference sequence). This CDR3 region has 12 residues.

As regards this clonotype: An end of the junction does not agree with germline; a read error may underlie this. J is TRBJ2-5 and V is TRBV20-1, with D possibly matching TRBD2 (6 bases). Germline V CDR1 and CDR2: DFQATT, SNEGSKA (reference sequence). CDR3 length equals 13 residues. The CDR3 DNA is TGCAGTGTTGGGGGGTTGTCCGAAGAGACTCAGTACTTC. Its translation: CSVGGLSEETQYF.

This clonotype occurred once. The CDR3 DNA follows: TGTGCCAGCAGCCCTGGGACAGGAATGGGTGAGCAGTTCTTC. Its translation: CASSPGTGMGEQFF. The J gene is TRBJ2-1, the V gene TRBV3-1; 8 nucleotides match TRBD1. Germline V lookup: CDR1 LGHDT, CDR2 YNNKEL (reference sequence). V shed 4 bases and J 9 bases; nucleotides not matched to a gene: 8. The CDR3 runs 14 residues.

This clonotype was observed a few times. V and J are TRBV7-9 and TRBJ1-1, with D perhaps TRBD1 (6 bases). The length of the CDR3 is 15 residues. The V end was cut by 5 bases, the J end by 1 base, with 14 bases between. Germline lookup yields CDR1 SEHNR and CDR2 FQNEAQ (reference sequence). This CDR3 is CASSPQQGPNTEAFF. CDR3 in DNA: TGTGCCAGCAGCCCGCAACAGGGACCGAACACTGAAGCTTTCTTT. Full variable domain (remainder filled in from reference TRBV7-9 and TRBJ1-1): DTGVSQNPRHKITKRGQNVTFRCDPISEHNRLYWYRQTLGQGPEFLTYFQNEAQLEKSRLLSDRFSAERPKGSFSTLEIQRTEQGDSAMYLCASSPQQGPNTEAFFGQGTRLTVV.

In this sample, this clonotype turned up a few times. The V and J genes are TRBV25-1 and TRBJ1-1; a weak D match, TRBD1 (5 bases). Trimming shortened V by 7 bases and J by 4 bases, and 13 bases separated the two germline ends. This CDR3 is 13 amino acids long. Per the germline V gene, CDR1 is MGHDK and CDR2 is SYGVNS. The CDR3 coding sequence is TGTGCCAGCACTGATGGGGGAGGCACTGAAGCTTTCTTT. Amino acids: CASTDGGGTEAFF.

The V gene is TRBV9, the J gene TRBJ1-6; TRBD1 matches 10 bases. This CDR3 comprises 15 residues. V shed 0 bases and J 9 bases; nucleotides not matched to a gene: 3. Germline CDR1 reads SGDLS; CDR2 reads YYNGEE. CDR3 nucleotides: TGTGCCAGCAGCGTAGATGGGACAGGGGTTTCACCCCTCCACTTT. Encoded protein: CASSVDGTGVSPLHF.

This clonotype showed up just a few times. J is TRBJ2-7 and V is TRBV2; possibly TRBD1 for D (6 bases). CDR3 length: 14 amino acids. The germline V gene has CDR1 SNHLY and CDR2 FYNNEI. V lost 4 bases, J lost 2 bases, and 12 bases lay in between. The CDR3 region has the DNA TGTGCCAGCAGTGTTGAACAGGGACCCTACGAGCAGTACTTC. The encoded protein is CASSVEQGPYEQYF.

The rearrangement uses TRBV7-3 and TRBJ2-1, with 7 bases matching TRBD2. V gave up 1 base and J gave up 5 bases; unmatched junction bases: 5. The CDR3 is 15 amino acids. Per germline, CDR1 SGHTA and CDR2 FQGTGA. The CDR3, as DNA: TGTGCCAGCAGCTTAAGTGGACTAGAGGACAATGAGCAGTTCTTC. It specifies CASSLSGLEDNEQFF.

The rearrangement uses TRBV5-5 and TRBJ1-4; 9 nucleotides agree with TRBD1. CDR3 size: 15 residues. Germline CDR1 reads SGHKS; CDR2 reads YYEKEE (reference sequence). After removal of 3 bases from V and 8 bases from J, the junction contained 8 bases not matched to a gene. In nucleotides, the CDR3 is TGTGCCAGCAGCTCACCGGGACAGGGCAAGGAAAAACTGTTTTTT. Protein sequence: CASSSPGQGKEKLFF.

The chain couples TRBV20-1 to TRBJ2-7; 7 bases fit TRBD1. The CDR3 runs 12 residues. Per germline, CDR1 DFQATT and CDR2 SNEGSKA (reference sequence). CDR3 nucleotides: TGCAGCGCTCGGGACAGAGATTACGAGCAGTACTTC. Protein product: CSARDRDYEQYF.

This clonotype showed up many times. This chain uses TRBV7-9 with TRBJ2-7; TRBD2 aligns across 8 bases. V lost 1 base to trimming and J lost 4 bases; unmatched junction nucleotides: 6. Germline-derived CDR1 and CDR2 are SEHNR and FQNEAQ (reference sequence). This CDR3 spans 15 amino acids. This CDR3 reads CASSLVTSGPYEQYF. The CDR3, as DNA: TGTGCCAGCAGCTTAGTAACTAGCGGCCCTTACGAGCAGTACTTC.

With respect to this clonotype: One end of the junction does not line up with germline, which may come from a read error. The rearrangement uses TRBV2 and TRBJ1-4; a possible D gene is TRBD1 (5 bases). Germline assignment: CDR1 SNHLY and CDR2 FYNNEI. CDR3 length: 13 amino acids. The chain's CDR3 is CASRGRWQEKPFF. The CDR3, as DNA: TGTGCCAGCAGGGGACGCTGGCAGGAAAAACCGTTTTTT.

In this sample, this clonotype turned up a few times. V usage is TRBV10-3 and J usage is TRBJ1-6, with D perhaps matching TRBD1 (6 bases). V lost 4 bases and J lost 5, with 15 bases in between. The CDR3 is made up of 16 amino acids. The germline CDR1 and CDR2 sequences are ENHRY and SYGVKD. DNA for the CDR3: TGTGCCATCAGTGCGTTTCAGGGGAGGGATAATTCACCCCTCCACTTT. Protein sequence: CAISAFQGRDNSPLHF.

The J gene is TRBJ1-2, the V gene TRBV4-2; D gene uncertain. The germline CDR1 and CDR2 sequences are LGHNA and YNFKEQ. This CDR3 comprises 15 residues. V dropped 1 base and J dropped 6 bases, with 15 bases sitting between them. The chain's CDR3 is CASSQAGIIRNGYTF. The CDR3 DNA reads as TGTGCCAGCAGCCAAGCTGGGATAATAAGGAATGGCTACACCTTC.

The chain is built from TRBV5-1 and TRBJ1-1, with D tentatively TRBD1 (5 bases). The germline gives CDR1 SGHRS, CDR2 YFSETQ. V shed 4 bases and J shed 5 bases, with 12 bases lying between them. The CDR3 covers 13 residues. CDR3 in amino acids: CASSRGTKTEAFF. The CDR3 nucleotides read TGCGCCAGCAGCAGAGGGACGAAGACTGAAGCTTTCTTT.

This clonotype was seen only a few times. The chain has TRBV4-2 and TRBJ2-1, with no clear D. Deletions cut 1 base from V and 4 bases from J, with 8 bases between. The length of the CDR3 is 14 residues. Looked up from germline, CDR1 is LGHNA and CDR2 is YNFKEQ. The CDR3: CASSQGGRYNEQFF. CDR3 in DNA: TGTGCCAGCAGCCAAGGAGGAAGGTACAATGAGCAGTTCTTC.

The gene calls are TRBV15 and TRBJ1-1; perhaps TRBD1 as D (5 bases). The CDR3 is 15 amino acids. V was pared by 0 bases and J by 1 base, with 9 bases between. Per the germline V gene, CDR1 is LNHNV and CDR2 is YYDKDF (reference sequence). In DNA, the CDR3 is TGTGCCACCAGCAGAGACCTGGGGGGGAACACTGAAGCTTTCTTT. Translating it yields CATSRDLGGNTEAFF.

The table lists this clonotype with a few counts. CDR3 nucleotide sequence: TGTGCCATCAGTGAAGGACAGGGGGATCAGCCCCAGCATTTT. Translation gives CAISEGQGDQPQHF. This sequence joins TRBV10-3 and TRBJ1-5; 10 bases map to TRBD1. The germline gives CDR1 ENHRY, CDR2 SYGVKD. Trimming removed 3 bases from V and 5 bases from J; junction bases left unmatched: 1. CDR3 length equals 14 residues.

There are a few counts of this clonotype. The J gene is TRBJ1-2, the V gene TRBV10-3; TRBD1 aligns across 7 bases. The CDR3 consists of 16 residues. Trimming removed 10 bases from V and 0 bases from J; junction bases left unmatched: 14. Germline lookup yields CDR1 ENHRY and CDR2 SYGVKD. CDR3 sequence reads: CATVTPQGTANYGYTF. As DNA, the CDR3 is TGTGCCACCGTTACGCCACAGGGGACAGCTAACTATGGCTACACCTTC.

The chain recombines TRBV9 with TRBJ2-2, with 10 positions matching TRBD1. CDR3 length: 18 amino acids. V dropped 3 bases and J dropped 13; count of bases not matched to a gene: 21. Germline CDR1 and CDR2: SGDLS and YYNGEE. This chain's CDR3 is CASSAHPTGQGRSGLLFF. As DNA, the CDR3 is TGTGCCAGCAGCGCACACCCCACGGGACAGGGGAGGTCTGGTTTGCTGTTTTTT.

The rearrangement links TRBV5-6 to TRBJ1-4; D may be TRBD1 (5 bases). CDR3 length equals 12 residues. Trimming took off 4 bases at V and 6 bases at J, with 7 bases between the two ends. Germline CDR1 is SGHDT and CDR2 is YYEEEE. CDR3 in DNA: TGTGCCAGCAGCGACAGATATGAAAAACTGTTTTTT. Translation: CASSDRYEKLFF.

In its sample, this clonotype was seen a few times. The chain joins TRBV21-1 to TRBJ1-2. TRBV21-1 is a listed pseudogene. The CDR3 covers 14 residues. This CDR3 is CASSKSPGTYGYTF. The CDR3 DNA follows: TGTGCCAGCAGCAAAAGTCCGGGGACCTATGGCTACACCTTC.

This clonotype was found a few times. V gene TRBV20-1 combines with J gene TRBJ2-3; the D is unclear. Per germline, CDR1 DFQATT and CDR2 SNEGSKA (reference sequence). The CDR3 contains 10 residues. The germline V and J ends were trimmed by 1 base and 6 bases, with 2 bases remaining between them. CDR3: CSARADTQYF. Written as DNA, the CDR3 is TGCAGTGCTAGAGCGGATACGCAGTATTTT.

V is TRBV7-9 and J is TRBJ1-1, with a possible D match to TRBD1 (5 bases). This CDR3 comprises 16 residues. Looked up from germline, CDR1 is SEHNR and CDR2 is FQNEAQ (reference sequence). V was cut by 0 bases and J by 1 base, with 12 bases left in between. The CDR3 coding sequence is TGTGCCAGCAGCTTAGCGCCCTCAGGGACGAACACTGAAGCTTTCTTT. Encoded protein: CASSLAPSGTNTEAFF. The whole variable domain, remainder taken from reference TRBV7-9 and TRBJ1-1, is DTGVSQNPRHKITKRGQNVTFRCDPISEHNRLYWYRQTLGQGPEFLTYFQNEAQLEKSRLLSDRFSAERPKGSFSTLEIQRTEQGDSAMYLCASSLAPSGTNTEAFFGQGTRLTVV.

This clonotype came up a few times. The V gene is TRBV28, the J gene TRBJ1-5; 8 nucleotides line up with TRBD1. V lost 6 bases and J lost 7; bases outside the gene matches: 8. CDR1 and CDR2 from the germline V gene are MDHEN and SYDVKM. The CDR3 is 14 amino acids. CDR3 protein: CASRIQGGRQPQHF. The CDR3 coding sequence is TGTGCCAGCAGGATACAGGGGGGGCGACAGCCCCAGCATTTT.

The CDR3 loop reads CASSAGLATNEKLFF. DNA of the CDR3: TGTGCCAGCAGTGCGGGGCTTGCAACTAATGAAAAACTGTTTTTT. The gene calls are TRBV6-1 and TRBJ1-4, with D perhaps matching TRBD1 (5 bases). Per germline, CDR1 MNHNS and CDR2 SASEGT. Trimming left V 4 bases short and J 0 bases short, with 9 bases between. CDR3 length: 15 residues.